This entry lists 15 T cell receptor beta chains sequenced from one sample in a study of beta chain features in type 1 diabetes. Whole-study results and caveats: Moderate yet significant TCRB CDR3 shortening was seen in Type 1 diabetes patients in all four CD4+ subsets.

Investigators reverse transcribed all isolated RNA, so they sequenced expressed TCRB transcripts. The protocol was immunoSEQ multiplex PCR, while the TCRdb copy is restricted to in-frame clones and leaves out a portion. The sample has about 740,000 clones, 13% seen once. Their target antigens are unknown. The sample comprised naive CD4+ T cells from blood. The receptor set was obtained from a young man with type 1 diabetes.

This rearrangement joins TRBV5-1 to TRBJ2-1; 9 nucleotides match TRBD1. The CDR3 sequence is 16 residues long. The V gene's germline CDR1 is SGHRS and CDR2 YFSETQ. Losses at the gene ends were 0 bases for V and 8 bases for J; bases not matched to a gene: 9. This chain's CDR3 is CASSLGDRESGDEQFF. CDR3 nucleotide sequence: TGCGCCAGCAGCTTGGGGGACAGGGAATCGGGCGATGAGCAGTTCTTC. Combining the CDR3 with reference TRBV5-1 and TRBJ2-1 gives the whole variable domain KAGVTQTPRYLIKTRGQQVTLSCSPISGHRSVSWYQQTPGQGLQFLFEYFSETQRNKGNFPGRFSGRQFSNSRSEMNVSTLELGDSALYLCASSLGDRESGDEQFFGPGTRLTVL.

This clone was counted only a few times. Other DNA sequences within the sample encode an identical CDR3. The chain links TRBV5-1 to TRBJ2-1; TRBD1 matches 8 bases. CDR3 length: 14 residues. CDR1 is SGHRS, CDR2 YFSETQ, per germline. V lost 4 bases to trimming and J lost 7 bases; unmatched junction nucleotides: 7. CDR3 protein: CASSPGTGGNEQFF. The CDR3 nucleotides are TGCGCCAGCAGCCCGGGGACAGGAGGGAATGAGCAGTTCTTC.

The V gene is TRBV9, the J gene TRBJ2-1; 10 bases agree with TRBD2. The CDR3 has 16 residues. V lost 0 bases and J lost 5; bases outside the gene matches: 5. Germline assignment: CDR1 SGDLS and CDR2 YYNGEE. CDR3 sequence: CASSVVSGGSNNEQFF. The CDR3 DNA sequence: TGTGCCAGCAGCGTAGTTAGCGGGGGGTCGAACAATGAGCAGTTCTTC.

This clone came up a few times. V gene TRBV5-6 combines with J gene TRBJ2-5; the D is unclear. The CDR3 totals 13 residues. The V end was cut by 4 bases, the J end by 7 bases, with 14 bases between. Per the germline V gene, CDR1 is SGHDT and CDR2 is YYEEEE. CDR3 sequence: CASSKTGTGTQYF. CDR3 coding DNA: TGTGCCAGCAGCAAGACTGGCACTGGGACCCAGTACTTC.

This clone was observed a handful of times. V usage is TRBV7-9 and J usage is TRBJ1-1; possible D gene TRBD1, 5 bases. Germline assignment: CDR1 SEHNR and CDR2 FQNEAQ (reference sequence). Trimming cost V 5 bases and J 1 base, with 17 bases left between them. This CDR3 contains 16 residues. The DNA of the CDR3 is TGTGCCAGCAGCCTGAGTCCGGGACTCACGAACACTGAAGCTTTCTTT. It specifies CASSLSPGLTNTEAFF.

This clone showed up just a few times. The CDR3 protein is CASSQGQSNQPQHF. The DNA for the CDR3 is TGTGCCAGCTCACAGGGACAGAGCAATCAGCCCCAGCATTTT. This chain uses TRBV18 with TRBJ1-5; 7 nucleotides agree with TRBD1. Trimming removed 4 bases from V and 1 base from J; junction bases left unmatched: 1. Germline assignment: CDR1 KGHSH and CDR2 LQKENI. The CDR3 has 14 amino acids. The entire variable domain, with the rest obtained from reference TRBV18 and TRBJ1-5, is as follows: NAGVMQNPRHLVRRRGQEARLRCSPMKGHSHVYWYRQLPEEGLKFMVYLQKENIIDESGMPKERFSAEFPKEGPSILRIQQVVRGDSAAYFCASSQGQSNQPQHFGDGTRLSIL.

The chain links TRBV28 to TRBJ2-5; a weak D match, TRBD1 (5 bases). The CDR3 is made up of 14 amino acids. Trimming left V 1 base short and J 5 bases short, with 11 bases between. Per germline, CDR1 MDHEN and CDR2 SYDVKM. The CDR3 DNA follows: TGTGCCAGCAGTTTATATGCAGGGTGGGAGACCCAGTACTTC. Its protein product is CASSLYAGWETQYF.

This clone was seen a handful of times. The chain combines TRBV30 with TRBJ2-1; D perhaps matches TRBD2 (7 bases). This CDR3 is built from 11 residues. V was clipped by 4 bases and J by 7 bases, with 8 bases between them. Germline V lookup: CDR1 GTSNPN, CDR2 SVGIG (reference sequence). CDR3 coding DNA: TGTGCCTGGAAGGGGGGGAATGAGCAGTTCTTC. Protein sequence: CAWKGGNEQFF.

This chain joins TRBV29-1 and TRBJ2-5; 7 nucleotides agree with TRBD1. V lost 3 bases and J lost 2; bases outside the gene matches: 3. CDR1 SQVTM and CDR2 ANQGSEA come from the germline V gene. This CDR3 is 13 amino acids long. The CDR3, as DNA: TGCAGCGTTGATGGGGGACAGCAAGAGACCCAGTACTTC. Encoded protein: CSVDGGQQETQYF. Combining the CDR3 with reference TRBV29-1 and TRBJ2-5 gives the whole variable domain SAVISQKPSRDICQRGTSLTIQCQVDSQVTMMFWYRQQPGQSLTLIATANQGSEATYESGFVIDKFPISRPNLTFSTLTVSNMSPEDSSIYLCSVDGGQQETQYFGPGTRLLVL.

J is TRBJ2-7 and V is TRBV28; D might be TRBD2 (6 bases). The CDR3 is 12 residues long. The germline CDR1 and CDR2 sequences are MDHEN and SYDVKM. V lost 7 bases to trimming and J lost 6 bases, with 13 bases between them. CDR3 nucleotide sequence: TGTGCCAGCAAGGGGACTTCGGGCGAGCAGTACTTC. Protein sequence: CASKGTSGEQYF. Full variable domain (remainder filled in from reference TRBV28 and TRBJ2-7): DVKVTQSSRYLVKRTGEKVFLECVQDMDHENMFWYRQDPGLGLRLIYFSYDVKMKEKGDIPEGYSVSREKKERFSLILESASTNQTSMYLCASKGTSGEQYFGPGTRLTVT.

The chain couples TRBV9 to TRBJ1-5; no definite D call. Per the germline V gene, CDR1 is SGDLS and CDR2 is YYNGEE. This CDR3 spans 16 amino acids. Trimming stripped 4 bases from V and 7 bases from J, with 21 bases between. CDR3 sequence (DNA): TGTGCCAGCAGCCTAGGAACGGGGAGGCCTTCCCAGCCCCAGCATTTT. Translation gives CASSLGTGRPSQPQHF. The full variable domain, with the rest looked up from reference TRBV9 and TRBJ1-5, is DSGVTQTPKHLITATGQRVTLRCSPRSGDLSVYWYQQSLDQGLQFLIQYYNGEERAKGNILERFSAQQFPDLHSELNLSSLELGDSALYFCASSLGTGRPSQPQHFGDGTRLSIL.

The chain recombines TRBV10-3 with TRBJ2-1; D ambiguous. The germline V gene has CDR1 ENHRY and CDR2 SYGVKD. The CDR3 has 12 amino acids. Trimming left V 3 bases short and J 6 bases short, with 6 bases between. The CDR3 sequence: CAISDPGNEQFF. The CDR3 DNA follows: TGTGCCATCAGTGACCCCGGCAATGAGCAGTTCTTC.

This clone was counted between two and nine times. The DNA of the CDR3 is TGCAGTGCCACTTTAGGCGGGGAGCTGTTTTTT. The encoded protein is CSATLGGELFF. V usage is TRBV20-1 and J usage is TRBJ2-2; D is unresolved. The CDR3 is 11 residues long. Per germline, CDR1 DFQATT and CDR2 SNEGSKA (reference sequence). Trimming left V 6 bases short and J 7 bases short, with 9 bases between.

The chain combines TRBV27 with TRBJ1-6; 11 bases are shared with TRBD1. CDR1 is MNHEY, CDR2 SMNVEV, per germline (reference sequence). Unmatched junction bases numbered 7, after V lost 2 bases and J lost 10 bases. The CDR3 has 16 residues. CDR3: CASSLDRTGGLSPLHF. CDR3 nucleotide sequence: TGTGCCAGCAGTTTAGACCGGACAGGGGGCCTATCACCCCTCCACTTT.

In its sample, this clone was seen once. The chain uses TRBV9 and TRBJ2-7, with TRBD2 as a possible D gene (5 bases). The CDR3 is made up of 15 amino acids. Per the germline V gene, CDR1 is SGDLS and CDR2 is YYNGEE. Deletions cut 0 bases from V and 0 bases from J, with 10 bases between. As DNA, the CDR3 is TGTGCCAGCAGCGTAGGTATCGGGGACTCCTACGAGCAGTACTTC. Translated: CASSVGIGDSYEQYF.